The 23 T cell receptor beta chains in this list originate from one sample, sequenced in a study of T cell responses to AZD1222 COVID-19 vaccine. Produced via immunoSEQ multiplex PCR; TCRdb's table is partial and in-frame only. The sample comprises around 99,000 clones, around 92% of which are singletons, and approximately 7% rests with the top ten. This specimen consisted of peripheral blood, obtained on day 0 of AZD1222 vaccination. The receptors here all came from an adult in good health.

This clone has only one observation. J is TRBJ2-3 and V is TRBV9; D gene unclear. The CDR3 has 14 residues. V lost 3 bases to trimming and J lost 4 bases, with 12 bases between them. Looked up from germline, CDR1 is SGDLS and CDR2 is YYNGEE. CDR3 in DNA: TGTGCCAGCAGCGCTACCACCCGGGCAGATACGCAGTATTTT. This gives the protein CASSATTRADTQYF.

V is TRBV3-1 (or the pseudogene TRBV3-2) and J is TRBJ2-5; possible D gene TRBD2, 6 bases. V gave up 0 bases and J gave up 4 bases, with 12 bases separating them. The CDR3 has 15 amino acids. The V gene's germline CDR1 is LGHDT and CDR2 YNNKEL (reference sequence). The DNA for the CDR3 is TGTGCCAGCAGCCAAGAGGACTACGGACCAGAGACCCAGTACTTC. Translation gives CASSQEDYGPETQYF.

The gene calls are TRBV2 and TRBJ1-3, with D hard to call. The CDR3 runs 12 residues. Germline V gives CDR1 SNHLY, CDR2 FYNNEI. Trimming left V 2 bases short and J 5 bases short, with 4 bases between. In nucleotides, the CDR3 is TGTGCCAGCAGTGAATTAAGAAACACCATATATTTT. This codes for CASSELRNTIYF.

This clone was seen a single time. CDR3 region: CASSFETGYSNQPQHF. For the CDR3, the DNA is TGTGCCAGCAGCTTCGAGACAGGGTATAGCAATCAGCCCCAGCATTTT. The V call is TRBV7-2, the J call TRBJ1-5, with 7 bases identical to TRBD1. The CDR3 runs 16 residues. V trimming: 3 bases; J trimming: 0 bases; junction bases outside the gene matches: 5. Germline CDR1 SGHTA, CDR2 FQGNSA.

CDR3 sequence: CASTSAGFPSSYNEQFF. DNA of the CDR3: TGTGCCAGCACCTCCGCAGGGTTCCCTAGCTCCTACAATGAGCAGTTCTTC. V gene TRBV28 combines with J gene TRBJ2-1; TRBD1 might be the D (5 bases). This CDR3 is 17 amino acids long. Looked up from germline, CDR1 is MDHEN and CDR2 is SYDVKM. The ends were cut back, 7 bases at V and 0 bases at J, with 19 bases in the middle.

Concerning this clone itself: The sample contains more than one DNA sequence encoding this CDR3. In nucleotides, the CDR3 is TGCAGCGTCGACAGGGGCCAAGAGACCCAGTACTTC. It translates to CSVDRGQETQYF. This chain connects TRBV29-1 to TRBJ2-5, with 8 bases fitting TRBD1. V trimming: 6 bases; J trimming: 1 base; junction bases outside the gene matches: 1. From germline, CDR1 is SQVTM and CDR2 ANQGSEA. The CDR3 extends over 12 amino acids.

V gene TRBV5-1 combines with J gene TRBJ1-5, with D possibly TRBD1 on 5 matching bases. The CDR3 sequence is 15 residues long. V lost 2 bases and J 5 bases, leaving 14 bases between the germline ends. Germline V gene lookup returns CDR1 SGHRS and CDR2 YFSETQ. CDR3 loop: CASSFGGSVDQPQHF. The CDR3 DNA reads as TGCGCCAGCAGCTTCGGGGGTTCTGTCGATCAGCCCCAGCATTTT.

The CDR3 loop reads CASSLGSTDNEQFF. CDR3 nucleotides: TGTGCCAGCAGCTTAGGCTCGACCGACAATGAGCAGTTCTTC. The chain recombines TRBV7-3 with TRBJ2-1, with D uncertain. Trimming took off 2 bases at V and 5 bases at J, with 10 bases between the two ends. The CDR3 runs 14 residues. Germline CDR1 and CDR2: SGHTA and FQGTGA.

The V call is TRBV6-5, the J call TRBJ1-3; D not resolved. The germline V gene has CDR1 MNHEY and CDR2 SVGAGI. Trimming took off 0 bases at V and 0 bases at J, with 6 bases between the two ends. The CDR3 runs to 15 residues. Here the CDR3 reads CASSYSFLSGNTIYF. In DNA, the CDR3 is TGTGCCAGCAGTTACTCCTTTCTCTCTGGAAACACCATATATTTT.

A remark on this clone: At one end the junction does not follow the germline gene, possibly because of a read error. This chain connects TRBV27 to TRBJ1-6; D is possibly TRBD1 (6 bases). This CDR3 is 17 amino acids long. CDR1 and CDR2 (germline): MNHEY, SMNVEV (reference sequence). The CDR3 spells CANSFPPGAPGTSPLHF. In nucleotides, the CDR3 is TGTGCCAACAGTTTCCCTCCAGGGGCGCCTGGAACCTCACCCCTCCACTTT.

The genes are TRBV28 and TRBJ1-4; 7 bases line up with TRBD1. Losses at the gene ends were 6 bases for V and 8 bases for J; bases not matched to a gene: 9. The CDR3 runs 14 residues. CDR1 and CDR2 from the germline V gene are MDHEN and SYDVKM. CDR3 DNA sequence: TGTGCCAGCAGGGGGGCAGGGGGTTGGGAAAAACTGTTTTTT. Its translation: CASRGAGGWEKLFF. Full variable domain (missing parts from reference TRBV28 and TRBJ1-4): DVKVTQSSRYLVKRTGEKVFLECVQDMDHENMFWYRQDPGLGLRLIYFSYDVKMKEKGDIPEGYSVSREKKERFSLILESASTNQTSMYLCASRGAGGWEKLFFGSGTQLSVL.

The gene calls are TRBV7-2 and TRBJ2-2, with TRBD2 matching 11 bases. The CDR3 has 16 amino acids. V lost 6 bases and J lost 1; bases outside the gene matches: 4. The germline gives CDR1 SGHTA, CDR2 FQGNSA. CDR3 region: CASRGLAEMNTGELFF. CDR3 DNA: TGTGCCAGCAGGGGACTAGCGGAGATGAACACCGGGGAGCTGTTTTTT.

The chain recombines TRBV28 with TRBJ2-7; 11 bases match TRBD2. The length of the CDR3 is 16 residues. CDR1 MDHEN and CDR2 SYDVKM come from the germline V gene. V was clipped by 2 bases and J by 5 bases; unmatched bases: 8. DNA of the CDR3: TGTGCCAGCAGTTTACGAACCCTAGCGGGAGGTAACGAGCAGTACTTC. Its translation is CASSLRTLAGGNEQYF.

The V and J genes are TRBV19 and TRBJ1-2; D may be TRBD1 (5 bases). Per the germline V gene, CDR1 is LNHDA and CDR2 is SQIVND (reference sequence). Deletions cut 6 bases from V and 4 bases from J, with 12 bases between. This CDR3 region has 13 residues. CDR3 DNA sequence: TGTGCCAGTAGGACCCAGGGTCTCTATGGCTACACCTTC. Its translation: CASRTQGLYGYTF. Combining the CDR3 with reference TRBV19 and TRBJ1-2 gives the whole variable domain DGGITQSPKYLFRKEGQNVTLSCEQNLNHDAMYWYRQDPGQGLRLIYYSQIVNDFQKGDIAEGYSVSREKKESFPLTVTSAQKNPTAFYLCASRTQGLYGYTFGSGTRLTVV.

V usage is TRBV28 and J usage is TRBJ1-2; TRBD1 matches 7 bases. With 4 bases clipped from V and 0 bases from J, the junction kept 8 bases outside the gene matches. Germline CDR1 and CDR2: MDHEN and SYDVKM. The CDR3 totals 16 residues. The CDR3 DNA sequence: TGTGCCAGCAGTTCTCTAGGGACAGCTTCTAACTATGGCTACACCTTC. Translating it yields CASSSLGTASNYGYTF.

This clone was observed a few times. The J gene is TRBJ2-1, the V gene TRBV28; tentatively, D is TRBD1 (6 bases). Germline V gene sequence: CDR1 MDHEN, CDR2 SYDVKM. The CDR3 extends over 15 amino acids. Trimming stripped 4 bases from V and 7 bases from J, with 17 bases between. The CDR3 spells CASSSTGDNLNEQFF. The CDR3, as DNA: TGTGCCAGCAGTTCGACCGGGGACAACTTGAATGAGCAGTTCTTC.

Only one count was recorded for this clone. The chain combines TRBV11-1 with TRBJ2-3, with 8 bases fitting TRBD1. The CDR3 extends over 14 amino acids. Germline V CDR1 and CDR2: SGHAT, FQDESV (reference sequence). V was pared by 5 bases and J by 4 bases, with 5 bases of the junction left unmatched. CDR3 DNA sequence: TGTGCCAGCAGCCCGGACAGGGTTCCAGATACGCAGTATTTT. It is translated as CASSPDRVPDTQYF.

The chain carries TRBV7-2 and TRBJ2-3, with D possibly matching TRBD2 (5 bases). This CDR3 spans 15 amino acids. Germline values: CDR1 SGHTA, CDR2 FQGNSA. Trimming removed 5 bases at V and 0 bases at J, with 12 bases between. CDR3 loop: CASSRYWTSTDTQYF. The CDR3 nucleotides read TGTGCCAGCAGCCGGTACTGGACTAGCACAGATACGCAGTATTTT.

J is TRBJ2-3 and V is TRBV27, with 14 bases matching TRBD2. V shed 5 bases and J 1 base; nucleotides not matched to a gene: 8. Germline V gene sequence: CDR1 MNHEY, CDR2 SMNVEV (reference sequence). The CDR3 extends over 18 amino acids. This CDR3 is CASSARLAGGPGTDTQYF. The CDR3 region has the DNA TGTGCCAGCAGTGCCCGACTAGCGGGAGGGCCGGGCACAGATACGCAGTATTTT.

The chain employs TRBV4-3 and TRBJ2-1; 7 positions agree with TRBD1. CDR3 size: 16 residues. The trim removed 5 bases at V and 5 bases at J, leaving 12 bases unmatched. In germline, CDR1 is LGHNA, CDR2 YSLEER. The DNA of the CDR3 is TGCGCCAGCAGCTCATACAGGGGAAGGGGACACAATGAGCAGTTCTTC. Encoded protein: CASSSYRGRGHNEQFF.

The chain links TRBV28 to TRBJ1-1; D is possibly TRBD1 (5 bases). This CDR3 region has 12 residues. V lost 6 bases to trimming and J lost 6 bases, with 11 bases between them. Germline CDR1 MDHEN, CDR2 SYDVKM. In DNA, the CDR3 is TGTGCCAGCAGCACGGACACTGCTGAAGCTTTCTTT. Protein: CASSTDTAEAFF.

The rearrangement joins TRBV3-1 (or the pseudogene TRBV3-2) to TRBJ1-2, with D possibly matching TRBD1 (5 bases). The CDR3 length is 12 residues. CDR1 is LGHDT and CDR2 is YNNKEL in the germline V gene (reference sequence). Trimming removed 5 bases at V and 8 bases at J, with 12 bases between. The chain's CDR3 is CASSLRGVGYTF. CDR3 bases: TGTGCCAGCAGCTTAAGGGGAGTCGGCTACACCTTC.

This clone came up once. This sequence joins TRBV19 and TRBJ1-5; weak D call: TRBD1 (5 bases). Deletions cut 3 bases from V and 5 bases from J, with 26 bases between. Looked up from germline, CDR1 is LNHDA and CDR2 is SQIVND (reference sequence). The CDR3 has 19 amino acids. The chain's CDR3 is CASSIDPGTSSWGYQPQHF. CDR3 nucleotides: TGTGCCAGTAGTATTGATCCGGGGACCTCATCCTGGGGCTATCAGCCCCAGCATTTT.